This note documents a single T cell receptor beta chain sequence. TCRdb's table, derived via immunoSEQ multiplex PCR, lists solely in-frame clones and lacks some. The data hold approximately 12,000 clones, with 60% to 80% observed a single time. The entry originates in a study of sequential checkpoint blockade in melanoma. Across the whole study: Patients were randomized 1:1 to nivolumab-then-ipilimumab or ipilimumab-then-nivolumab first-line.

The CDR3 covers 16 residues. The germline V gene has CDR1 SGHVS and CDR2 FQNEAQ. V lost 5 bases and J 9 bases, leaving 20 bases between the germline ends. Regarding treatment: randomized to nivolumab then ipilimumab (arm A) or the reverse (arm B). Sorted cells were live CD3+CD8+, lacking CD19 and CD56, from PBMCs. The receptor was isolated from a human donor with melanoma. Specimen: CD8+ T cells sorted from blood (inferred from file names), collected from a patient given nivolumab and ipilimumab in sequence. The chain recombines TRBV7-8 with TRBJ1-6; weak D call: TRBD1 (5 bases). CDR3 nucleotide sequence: TGTGCCAGCAGCCCCCCGGGACTGAACAATGGTTCACCCCTCCACTTT. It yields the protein CASSPPGLNNGSPLHF. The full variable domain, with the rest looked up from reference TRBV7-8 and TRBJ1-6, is GAGVSQSPRYKVAKRGQDVALRCDPISGHVSLFWYQQALGQGPEFLTYFQNEAQLDKSGLPSDRFFAERPEGSVSTLKIQRTQQEDSAVYLCASSPPGLNNGSPLHFGNGTRLTVT.